The rows below give T cell receptor beta chains drawn from one sample of a study of cytomegalovirus exposure and HLA in healthy donors. The repertoire was sequenced with immunoSEQ multiplex PCR; TCRdb's copy has only in-frame clones and lacks some. Counted here are roughly 190,000 clones, around 83% occurring once; the ten biggest clones make up 0.9% to 1.2%. The sample taken for sequencing was PBMCs. All receptors derive from a woman between 35 and 50 years old in good health and CMV-seronegative. Each CDR3 is given with its conserved first and last residue. A D gene is named only where the DNA matches it firmly. Only some rows state a clone size, as once, few, many or a class for expanded clones.

>NA|few|TRBV5-4|TRBJ2-5
TGTGCCAGCAGTATCGGCGGGCCTTACCAAGAGACCCAGTACTTC
CASSIGGPYQETQYF
>NA|NA|TRBV7-2|TRBJ1-5
TGTGCCAGCAGCTTAGCGTGGAGCGGGAATCAGCCCCAGCATTTT
CASSLAWSGNQPQHF
>NA|NA|TRBV4-1|TRBJ2-3
TGCGCCAGCAGCCAACAGGGGACGGGCACAGATACGCAGTATTTT
CASSQQGTGTDTQYF
>NA|NA|TRBV2|TRBJ1-5
TGTGCCAGCAGTGTATATCAGGATCAGCCCCAGCATTTT
CASSVYQDQPQHF
>NA|few|TRBV6-1|TRBJ2-5
TGTGCCAGCAGTGCGCAGTTCCAAGAGACCCAGTACTTC
CASSAQFQETQYF
>NA|once|TRBV5-4|TRBJ1-1
TGTGCCAGCAGCTCCGGGGCGGGGTTGGGCACTGAAGCTTTCTTT
CASSSGAGLGTEAFF
>TRBD1|few|TRBV9|TRBJ2-3
TGTGCCAGCAGCGTAGCTACCGGGACAGGGATAGATACGCAGTATTTT
CASSVATGTGIDTQYF
>TRBD1|few|TRBV27|TRBJ2-1
TGTGCCAGCAGTTTATTAAGGGACAGGGGGCCTGCCTACAATGAGCAGTTCTTC
CASSLLRDRGPAYNEQFF
>TRBD2|NA|TRBV5-1|TRBJ2-3
TGCGCCAGCAGCTTTCCGGGACAGAAAACTAGCGGGTCTAGCACAGATACGCAGTATTTT
CASSFPGQKTSGSSTDTQYF
>NA|NA|TRBV6-1|TRBJ2-1
TGTGCCAGCGACCGGGGCAATGAGCAGTTCTTC
CASDRGNEQFF
>TRBD1|NA|TRBV5-1|TRBJ1-1
TGCGCCAGCAACACCGGGACAGGGAACACTGAAGCTTTCTTT
CASNTGTGNTEAFF
>TRBD2|NA|TRBV5-1|TRBJ2-1
TGCGCCAGCAGCTGGACTAGCGGGAGGGCCGATAATGAGCAGTTCTTC
CASSWTSGRADNEQFF
>TRBD1|once|TRBV6-6|TRBJ1-4
TGTGCCAGCAGGGGCGGACAGGGTGAAAAACTGTTTTTT
CASRGGQGEKLFF
>NA|NA|TRBV7-2|TRBJ1-1
TGTGCCAGCAGCCCCTATGAGGGCACTGAAGCTTTCTTT
CASSPYEGTEAFF
>TRBD1|NA|TRBV7-2|TRBJ1-1
TGTGCCAGCAGCGGCGCACAGGGGATTGTGGCTTTCTTT
CASSGAQGIVAFF
>NA|NA|TRBV2|TRBJ1-2
TGTGCCAGCAAAGGAGAGGGTACCGATTACTATGGCTACACCTTC
CASKGEGTDYYGYTF